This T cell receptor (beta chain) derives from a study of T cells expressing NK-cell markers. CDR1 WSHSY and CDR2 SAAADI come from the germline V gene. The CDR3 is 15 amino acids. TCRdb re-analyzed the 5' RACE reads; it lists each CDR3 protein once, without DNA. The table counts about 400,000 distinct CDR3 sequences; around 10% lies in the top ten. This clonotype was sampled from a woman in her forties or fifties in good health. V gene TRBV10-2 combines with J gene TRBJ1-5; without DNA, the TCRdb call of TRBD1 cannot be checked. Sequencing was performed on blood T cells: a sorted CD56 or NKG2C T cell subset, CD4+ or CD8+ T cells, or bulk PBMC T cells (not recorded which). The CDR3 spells CASSETGSSNQPQHF.